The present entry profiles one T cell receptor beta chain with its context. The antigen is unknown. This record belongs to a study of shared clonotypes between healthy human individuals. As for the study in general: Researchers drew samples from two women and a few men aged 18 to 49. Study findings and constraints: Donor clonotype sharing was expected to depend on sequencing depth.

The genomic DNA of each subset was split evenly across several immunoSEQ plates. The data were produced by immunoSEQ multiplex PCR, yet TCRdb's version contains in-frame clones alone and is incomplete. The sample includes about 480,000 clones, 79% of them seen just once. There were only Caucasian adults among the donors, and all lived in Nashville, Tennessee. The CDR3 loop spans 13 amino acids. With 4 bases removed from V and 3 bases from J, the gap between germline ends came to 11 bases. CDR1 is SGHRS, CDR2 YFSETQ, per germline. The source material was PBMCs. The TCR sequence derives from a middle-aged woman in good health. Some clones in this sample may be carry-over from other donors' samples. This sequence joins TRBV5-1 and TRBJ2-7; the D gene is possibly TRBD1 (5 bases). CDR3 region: CASSGAPLYEQYF. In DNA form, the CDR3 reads TGCGCCAGCAGCGGGGCCCCCCTCTACGAGCAGTACTTC.